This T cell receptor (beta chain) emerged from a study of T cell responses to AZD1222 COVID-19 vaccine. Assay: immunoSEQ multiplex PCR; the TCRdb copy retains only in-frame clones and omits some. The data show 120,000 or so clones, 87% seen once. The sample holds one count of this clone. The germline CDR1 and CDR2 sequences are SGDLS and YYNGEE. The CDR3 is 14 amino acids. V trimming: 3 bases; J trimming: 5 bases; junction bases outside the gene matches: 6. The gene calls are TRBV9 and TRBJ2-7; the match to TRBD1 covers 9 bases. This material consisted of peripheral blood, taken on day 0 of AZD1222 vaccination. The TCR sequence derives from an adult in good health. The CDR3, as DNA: TGTGCCAGCAGCGGAACGACAGGGGGGAACGAGCAGTACTTC. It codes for CASSGTTGGNEQYF. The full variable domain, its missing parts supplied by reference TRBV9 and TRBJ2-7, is DSGVTQTPKHLITATGQRVTLRCSPRSGDLSVYWYQQSLDQGLQFLIQYYNGEERAKGNILERFSAQQFPDLHSELNLSSLELGDSALYFCASSGTTGGNEQYFGPGTRLTVT.